What follows are 15 T cell receptor beta chains derived from one specimen sequenced in a study of PD-1 blockade in classical Hodgkin lymphoma. Stated time point: cycle 4 day 1 (C4D1), after six to seven weeks of nivolumab. Patients all relapsed after autologous stem cell transplantation, and there was variation in brentuximab vedotin exposure. Assay used: immunoSEQ multiplex PCR; TCRdb lists only in-frame clones, some missing. This sample has roughly 7,100 clones, with 75% to 90% found just once. The sample consisted of peripheral blood mononuclear cells (PBMCs), taken before the fourth cycle of nivolumab. The receptors derive from a human donor with classical Hodgkin lymphoma.

In this sample, this clone turned up once. This rearrangement joins TRBV12-5 to TRBJ1-2, with D possibly TRBD1 on 6 matching bases. Trimming shortened V by 2 bases and J by 3 bases, and 16 bases separated the two germline ends. Germline V gene data show CDR1 as LGHNT and CDR2 as FRNRAP. The CDR3 length is 16 residues. The CDR3 DNA reads as TGTGCTAGTGGTTTGTCAGGCCAGGGGAGACACTATGGCTACACCTTC. It is translated as CASGLSGQGRHYGYTF. Full variable domain (outside the CDR3, taken from reference TRBV12-5 and TRBJ1-2): DARVTQTPRHKVTEMGQEVTMRCQPILGHNTVFWYRQTMMQGLELLAYFRNRAPLDDSGMPKDRFSAEMPDATLATLKIQPSEPRDSAVYFCASGLSGQGRHYGYTFGSGTRLTVV.

The chain has TRBV9 and TRBJ2-5; 8 positions agree with TRBD1. J lost 5 bases, V lost 4 bases, and 7 bases had no gene match. Germline CDR1 is SGDLS and CDR2 is YYNGEE. This CDR3 has 14 residues. This chain's CDR3 is CASSTRTGWETQYF. CDR3 nucleotide sequence: TGTGCCAGCAGCACTCGGACAGGGTGGGAGACCCAGTACTTC.

The chain joins TRBV30 to TRBJ1-1; 8 nucleotides line up with TRBD1. The germline V gene has CDR1 GTSNPN and CDR2 SVGIG (reference sequence). The trim removed 3 bases at V and 6 bases at J, leaving 6 bases unmatched. This CDR3 has 13 amino acids. The CDR3 reads CAWSADRGAEAFF. The CDR3 DNA is TGTGCCTGGAGCGCTGACAGGGGCGCTGAAGCTTTCTTT.

This clone was counted a single time. The chain links TRBV5-5 to TRBJ1-6, with 8 bases fitting TRBD1. The junction had 5 bases not matched to a gene; V was cut back by 2 bases and J by 7 bases. Germline V gives CDR1 SGHKS, CDR2 YYEKEE (reference sequence). The CDR3 is made up of 15 amino acids. The CDR3 is CASSFTGGGNSPLHF. CDR3 sequence (DNA): TGTGCCAGCAGCTTTACAGGGGGAGGCAATTCACCCCTCCACTTT.

Only a few counts were recorded for this clone. The chain joins TRBV5-1 to TRBJ1-6; 7 bases are a match to TRBD1. With 0 bases clipped from V and 8 bases from J, the junction kept 8 bases outside the gene matches. CDR3 length: 16 amino acids. Germline V gene data show CDR1 as SGHRS and CDR2 as YFSETQ. The CDR3 spells CASSLGQGRGYSPLHF. In DNA, the CDR3 is TGCGCCAGCAGCTTGGGACAGGGACGGGGGTATTCACCCCTCCACTTT.

CDR3 sequence reads: CSVSSQRTDTQYF. The CDR3 DNA follows: TGCAGCGTTTCCAGCCAACGCACAGATACGCAGTATTTT. The J gene is TRBJ2-3, the V gene TRBV29-1; the D is unclear. CDR3 size: 13 residues. Germline V gene data show CDR1 as SQVTM and CDR2 as ANQGSEA. Trimming took 5 bases from V and 1 from J, leaving 10 bases between them.

This clone was observed once. This chain links TRBV7-9 with TRBJ1-1; unclear D gene. The CDR3 spans 13 residues. V was shortened by 5 bases and J by 4 bases, with 11 bases between the two germline ends. From germline, CDR1 is SEHNR and CDR2 FQNEAQ (reference sequence). The CDR3 DNA is TGTGCCAGCAGCCCTCAGGCCCGCACTGAAGCTTTCTTT. Encoded protein: CASSPQARTEAFF.

V gene TRBV10-1 combines with J gene TRBJ2-1, with 8 bases matching TRBD2. The ends lost 3 bases at V and 0 bases at J; junction bases unmatched: 7. The CDR3 runs 17 residues. CDR1 is WNHNN, CDR2 SYGVQD, per germline (reference sequence). The CDR3 loop is CASSDREGTNSYNEQFF. The CDR3 region has the DNA TGCGCCAGCAGTGACCGGGAGGGGACAAACTCCTACAATGAGCAGTTCTTC.

The sample holds a few counts of this clone. The CDR3 is CASSPQGPSGNTIYF. As DNA, the CDR3 is TGTGCCAGCAGCCCTCAGGGACCCTCTGGAAACACCATATATTTT. The genes are TRBV7-2 and TRBJ1-3; D may be TRBD1 (5 bases). Per the germline V gene, CDR1 is SGHTA and CDR2 is FQGNSA. V was shortened by 5 bases and J by 0 bases, with 11 bases between the two germline ends. The CDR3 runs 15 residues. Full variable domain (remainder filled in from reference TRBV7-2 and TRBJ1-3): GAGVSQSPSNKVTEKGKDVELRCDPISGHTALYWYRQSLGQGLEFLIYFQGNSAPDKSGLPSDRFSAERTGGSVSTLTIQRTQQEDSAVYLCASSPQGPSGNTIYFGEGSWLTVV.

This chain uses TRBV29-1 with TRBJ1-3, with 8 bases identical to TRBD1. This CDR3 is built from 16 residues. The germline V gene has CDR1 SQVTM and CDR2 ANQGSEA. The trim removed 5 bases at V and 2 bases at J, leaving 11 bases unmatched. CDR3 in DNA: TGCAGCGTTAGGAATACAGGGGGTCGGACTGGAAACACCATATATTTT. Its protein is CSVRNTGGRTGNTIYF.

This chain's CDR3 is CASSFLVDRQSRANVLTF. CDR3 nucleotide sequence: TGTGCCAGCAGCTTCTTAGTCGATCGACAAAGTCGGGCCAACGTCCTGACTTTC. The chain joins TRBV11-3 to TRBJ2-6; no definite D call. V was clipped by 3 bases and J by 5 bases, with 20 bases between them. CDR1 and CDR2 from the germline V gene are SGHNT and YENEEA. There are 18 residues in the CDR3.

The J gene is TRBJ2-3, the V gene TRBV4-1; no clear D gene. In germline, CDR1 is MGHRA, CDR2 YSYEKL. V lost 6 bases, J lost 0 bases, and 13 bases lay in between. The CDR3 extends over 15 amino acids. The CDR3 loop reads CASSQQLGSTDTQYF. DNA for the CDR3: TGCGCCAGCAGTCAACAACTTGGGAGCACAGATACGCAGTATTTT.

The V gene is TRBV19, the J gene TRBJ1-5; weak D call: TRBD1 (6 bases). Trimming pared 3 bases from V and 1 base from J, leaving 16 bases between. This CDR3 region has 17 residues. Germline CDR1 LNHDA, CDR2 SQIVND (reference sequence). CDR3 amino acids: CASSMGGDSLSNQPQHF. The CDR3 coding sequence is TGTGCCAGTAGTATGGGGGGCGACAGTCTCAGCAATCAGCCCCAGCATTTT.

The rearrangement joins TRBV7-2 to TRBJ2-7, with D perhaps matching TRBD2 (5 bases). The CDR3 covers 14 residues. Germline V gene data show CDR1 as SGHTA and CDR2 as FQGNSA. V lost 6 bases to trimming and J lost 0 bases, with 12 bases between them. Here the CDR3 reads CASRRTGSSYEQYV. The CDR3 DNA reads as TGTGCCAGCAGACGGACGGGGAGCTCCTACGAGCAGTACGTC.

The rearrangement links TRBV29-1 to TRBJ1-2; weak D call: TRBD1 (6 bases). The V gene lost 7 bases and the J gene lost 8 bases, with 14 bases spanning the gap. This CDR3 is built from 11 residues. The V gene's germline CDR1 is SQVTM and CDR2 ANQGSEA. CDR3 sequence reads: CSGGPQGGYTF. DNA of the CDR3: TGCAGCGGCGGGCCGCAGGGGGGCTACACCTTC.